This T cell receptor (beta chain) appears in the sequencing data of a study of blood T cells in healthy people across ages. Then a second PCR, running roughly 7 to 11 cycles, was carried out with a sample-barcoded 5' primer and a J-beta primer mix. TCRdb reanalysed the 5' RACE reads using MiXCR and keeps one entry per CDR3 protein. The table records 550,000 to 700,000 distinct CDR3 sequences, about 25% of them present only once. Germline V CDR1 and CDR2: DFQATT, SNEGSKA (reference sequence). Trimming removed 2 bases from V and 4 bases from J, with 11 bases in between. The CDR3 is 13 residues long. The J gene is TRBJ1-2, the V gene TRBV20-1, with a possible D match to TRBD1 (6 bases). This clonotype was sampled from a woman in her seventies in good health. Sequenced sample: blood. The CDR3 here is CSARSDSFYGYTF. DNA of the CDR3: TGCAGTGCTAGATCGGACAGCTTCTATGGCTACACCTTC.